The 28 T cell receptor beta chains reported below all come from one sample, sequenced in a study of blood T cell repertoires in COVID-19 (dated by TCRdb to 2019 to 2021). Library creation used the immunoSEQ multiplex PCR assay. Sourced from immuneACCESS, this table was stored by TCRdb with only in-frame sequences that have V and J called. A share of the clones is absent; for the studies checked, an unresolved V gene accounts for under half, and the remainder has no known explanation. Recorded for this sample are about 220,000 clones; around four fifths of them occurred a single time. Clones ranked in the top ten supply approximately 5.1% of the sample. The source material was peripheral blood. The receptors shown here come from a woman aged 55-75 years who had recovered from COVID-19.

The chain joins TRBV18 to TRBJ2-5, with unresolved D. V lost 2 bases to trimming and J lost 5 bases, with 12 bases between them. Germline V gene data show CDR1 as KGHSH and CDR2 as LQKENI. The CDR3 spans 14 residues. The CDR3 reads CASSPALREETQYF. CDR3 nucleotides: TGTGCCAGCTCACCAGCGTTGAGAGAGGAGACCCAGTACTTC.

The CDR3 sequence is CASSRDRSYEQYF. The CDR3 DNA reads TGTGCCAGCAGCCGGGACAGGTCCTACGAGCAGTACTTC. The J gene is TRBJ2-7, the V gene TRBV3-1 (or the pseudogene TRBV3-2); 8 bases map to TRBD1. Per germline, CDR1 LGHDT and CDR2 YNNKEL (reference sequence). The CDR3 contains 13 residues. V was pared by 4 bases and J by 1 base, with 0 bases of the junction left unmatched.

This clone was observed once. The CDR3 loop is CASSQTGGETQYF. The CDR3 DNA reads as TGCGCCAGCAGCCAGACAGGGGGAGAGACCCAGTACTTC. This chain joins TRBV4-1 and TRBJ2-5, with 9 bases matching TRBD1. The CDR3 totals 13 residues. Trimming took 3 bases from V and 4 from J; bases not matched to a gene: 0. Germline V gene data show CDR1 as MGHRA and CDR2 as YSYEKL.

CDR3 bases: TGTGCCAGTAGACCGTGGGGGCCGAACACTGAAGCTTTCTTT. It codes for CASRPWGPNTEAFF. The J gene is TRBJ1-1, the V gene TRBV19, with D tentatively TRBD1 (6 bases). This CDR3 is 14 amino acids long. Trimming took off 6 bases at V and 1 base at J, with 12 bases between the two ends. Germline CDR1 is LNHDA and CDR2 is SQIVND (reference sequence).

J is TRBJ2-4 and V is TRBV3-1 (or the pseudogene TRBV3-2); D not certain. With 3 bases removed from V and 7 bases from J, the gap between germline ends came to 13 bases. CDR1 LGHDT and CDR2 YNNKEL come from the germline V gene (reference sequence). The CDR3 spans 14 residues. The CDR3, as DNA: TGTGCCAGCAGCCAGCAGTGGAACAGTAACATTCAGTACTTC. It codes for CASSQQWNSNIQYF.

A word on this clone: The sample carries other DNA sequences with the same CDR3. This sequence joins TRBV20-1 and TRBJ2-3; tentatively, D is TRBD1 (5 bases). This CDR3 has 11 amino acids. Trimming removed 2 bases from V and 5 bases from J, with 5 bases in between. The germline V gene encodes CDR1 DFQATT and CDR2 SNEGSKA (reference sequence). This chain's CDR3 is CSARRGDTQYF. CDR3 sequence (DNA): TGCAGTGCTAGAAGGGGAGATACGCAGTATTTT.

This clone was seen once. The rearrangement links TRBV12-5 to TRBJ1-2; D unresolved. With 7 bases removed from V and 6 bases from J, the gap between germline ends came to 15 bases. The CDR3 length is 13 residues. In germline, CDR1 is LGHNT, CDR2 FRNRAP. CDR3 residues: CASAPRVTDGYTF. Written as DNA, the CDR3 is TGTGCTAGTGCCCCTCGGGTTACGGATGGCTACACCTTC.

The chain joins TRBV5-4 to TRBJ1-6, with D possibly TRBD1 on 5 matching bases. Between the trimmed V and J ends, which lost 4 bases and 0 bases, there was a span of 14 bases. Germline V gives CDR1 SGHNT, CDR2 YYREEE (reference sequence). The CDR3 spans 17 residues. CDR3 in amino acids: CASSDRQSVSYNSPLHF. CDR3 sequence (DNA): TGTGCCAGCAGCGACCGACAGTCTGTCTCCTATAATTCACCCCTCCACTTT.

The chain combines TRBV2 with TRBJ1-2; D gene ambiguous. From germline, CDR1 is SNHLY and CDR2 FYNNEI. Trimming pared 10 bases from V and 2 bases from J, leaving 14 bases between. The CDR3 has 13 amino acids. The CDR3 loop is CATGTTPNYGYTF. The CDR3 DNA is TGTGCCACGGGAACGACTCCCAACTATGGCTACACCTTC.

The chain employs TRBV20-1 and TRBJ2-5, with D hard to call. From germline, CDR1 is DFQATT and CDR2 SNEGSKA (reference sequence). The CDR3 length is 10 residues. The V end was cut by 7 bases, the J end by 2 bases, with 5 bases between. CDR3 DNA sequence: TGCAGTGTACAGCAAGAGACCCAGTACTTC. Translating gives CSVQQETQYF.

This chain connects TRBV18 to TRBJ1-1; possible D gene TRBD1, 5 bases. From germline, CDR1 is KGHSH and CDR2 LQKENI. The CDR3 loop spans 15 amino acids. Trimming cost V 3 bases and J 3 bases, with 14 bases left between them. CDR3 loop: CASSPPVGGDTEAFF. CDR3 bases: TGTGCCAGCTCACCTCCGGTGGGAGGGGACACTGAAGCTTTCTTT.

CDR3: CASSLSLPGGAQETQYF. CDR3 coding DNA: TGTGCCAGCAGCTTATCCTTACCCGGGGGGGCCCAAGAGACCCAGTACTTC. The rearrangement links TRBV7-9 to TRBJ2-5, with TRBD2 identical over 8 bases. Germline V gene data show CDR1 as SEHNR and CDR2 as FQNEAQ (reference sequence). The V segment lost 2 bases and the J segment 1 base; nucleotides outside the gene matches: 9. The CDR3 runs to 17 residues. The full variable domain, its missing parts supplied by reference TRBV7-9 and TRBJ2-5, is DTGVSQNPRHKITKRGQNVTFRCDPISEHNRLYWYRQTLGQGPEFLTYFQNEAQLEKSRLLSDRFSAERPKGSFSTLEIQRTEQGDSAMYLCASSLSLPGGAQETQYFGPGTRLLVL.

This chain joins TRBV27 and TRBJ1-5; D is unclear. The CDR3 has 13 amino acids. In germline, CDR1 is MNHEY, CDR2 SMNVEV (reference sequence). V lost 10 bases and J 1 base, leaving 11 bases between the germline ends. The CDR3: CATVPRSNQPQHF. CDR3 DNA sequence: TGTGCCACTGTTCCGAGGAGCAATCAGCCCCAGCATTTT.

This chain connects TRBV7-6 to TRBJ2-5; D might be TRBD2 (7 bases). The V end was cut by 5 bases, the J end by 5 bases, with 18 bases between. Germline V gene lookup returns CDR1 SGHVS and CDR2 FNYEAQ. The length of the CDR3 is 15 residues. The CDR3 loop reads CASSLLRGARETQYF. The CDR3 DNA sequence: TGTGCCAGCAGCCTTCTCCGGGGGGCCCGGGAGACCCAGTACTTC.

This chain joins TRBV7-2 and TRBJ1-4; 7 nucleotides match TRBD1. V was pared by 7 bases and J by 4 bases, with 3 bases of the junction left unmatched. There are 13 residues in the CDR3. Germline-derived CDR1 and CDR2 are SGHTA and FQGNSA. The CDR3 spells CASTRTGNEKLFF. CDR3 DNA sequence: TGTGCCAGCACCCGGACAGGTAATGAAAAACTGTTTTTT.

The V gene is TRBV6-1, the J gene TRBJ1-2; D is ambiguous. V lost 0 bases and J 4 bases, leaving 9 bases between the germline ends. This CDR3 spans 14 amino acids. From germline, CDR1 is MNHNS and CDR2 SASEGT. CDR3 in DNA: TGTGCCAGCAGTGAAGCGCGCGGCAGCTATGGCTACACCTTC. Translating it yields CASSEARGSYGYTF.

The V call is TRBV7-2, the J call TRBJ2-1; weak D call: TRBD2 (5 bases). This CDR3 has 15 residues. Trimming removed 5 bases at V and 6 bases at J, with 17 bases between. CDR1 is SGHTA and CDR2 is FQGNSA in the germline V gene. CDR3 protein: CASSPRNERANEQFF. The CDR3 DNA reads as TGTGCCAGCAGCCCTAGGAATGAGAGGGCCAATGAGCAGTTCTTC.

This chain links TRBV19 with TRBJ2-4; 10 bases are a match to TRBD1. CDR1 and CDR2 from the germline V gene are LNHDA and SQIVND (reference sequence). Trimming cost V 10 bases and J 1 base; bases outside gene matches: 10. This CDR3 has 16 amino acids. CDR3 amino acids: CATSPGQGLAKNIQYF. CDR3 bases: TGTGCCACCTCTCCGGGACAGGGGCTCGCCAAAAACATTCAGTACTTC.

The chain employs TRBV18 and TRBJ2-1, with TRBD2 as a possible D gene (7 bases). In germline, CDR1 is KGHSH, CDR2 LQKENI. The CDR3 totals 17 residues. Trimming took 2 bases from V and 2 from J, leaving 16 bases between them. CDR3 sequence reads: CASSPTSTGGAYNEQFF. CDR3 sequence (DNA): TGTGCCAGCTCACCAACCTCGACGGGGGGCGCCTACAATGAGCAGTTCTTC.

The V and J genes are TRBV27 and TRBJ1-1; weak D call: TRBD1 (6 bases). Germline V gives CDR1 MNHEY, CDR2 SMNVEV (reference sequence). The germline V and J ends were trimmed by 1 base and 0 bases, with 12 bases remaining between them. The CDR3 consists of 16 residues. The CDR3 is CASSLLRGGLNTEAFF. The CDR3 bases are TGTGCCAGCAGTTTATTGAGGGGGGGTCTGAACACTGAAGCTTTCTTT.

The rearrangement links TRBV5-6 to TRBJ2-3; D may be TRBD1 (6 bases). CDR1 is SGHDT and CDR2 is YYEEEE in the germline V gene. The CDR3 extends over 15 amino acids. The ends were cut back, 2 bases at V and 1 base at J, with 11 bases in the middle. The CDR3 protein is CASSFEGGGTDTQYF. The CDR3 DNA is TGTGCCAGCAGCTTTGAAGGGGGTGGCACAGATACGCAGTATTTT.

V and J are TRBV9 and TRBJ2-7; 10 bases are shared with TRBD1. Unmatched junction bases numbered 4, after V lost 0 bases and J lost 4 bases. The germline gives CDR1 SGDLS, CDR2 YYNGEE. The CDR3 is made up of 15 amino acids. CDR3 loop: CASSVGQGARYEQYF. Written as DNA, the CDR3 is TGTGCCAGCAGCGTAGGACAGGGGGCGCGGTACGAGCAGTACTTC.

The rearrangement joins TRBV9 to TRBJ2-7; the match to TRBD1 covers 8 bases. The CDR3 runs 16 residues. V was clipped by 4 bases and J by 4 bases; unmatched bases: 13. Per germline, CDR1 SGDLS and CDR2 YYNGEE. The CDR3 loop is CASSRTGQGRGYEQYF. The CDR3 coding sequence is TGTGCCAGCAGCCGCACCGGACAGGGAAGAGGGTACGAGCAGTACTTC.

The gene calls are TRBV5-8 and TRBJ2-3; 11 bases fit TRBD1. The CDR3 has 16 residues. Losses at the gene ends were 1 base for V and 5 bases for J; bases not matched to a gene: 6. The germline CDR1 and CDR2 sequences are SGHTS and YDEGEE. The CDR3 DNA sequence: TGTGCCAGCAGCTTGAGAGGACAGGGGGCTGGAGATACGCAGTATTTT. Amino acids: CASSLRGQGAGDTQYF. The entire variable domain, with the rest obtained from reference TRBV5-8 and TRBJ2-3, is as follows: EAGVTQSPTHLIKTRGQQATLRCSPISGHTSVYWYQQALGLGLQFLLWYDEGEERNRGNFPPRFSGRQFPNYSSELNVNALELEDSALYLCASSLRGQGAGDTQYFGPGTRLTVL.

CDR3 amino acids: CASGGDGGYNEQFF. CDR3 bases: TGCGCCAGCGGGGGGGATGGAGGGTACAATGAGCAGTTCTTC. The chain combines TRBV5-1 with TRBJ2-1; the match to TRBD2 covers 7 bases. Germline V lookup: CDR1 SGHRS, CDR2 YFSETQ. The V gene end was trimmed by 7 bases and the J gene end by 4 bases; junction bases not matched to a gene: 8. The CDR3 covers 14 residues. Complete variable domain (other parts from reference TRBV5-1 and TRBJ2-1): KAGVTQTPRYLIKTRGQQVTLSCSPISGHRSVSWYQQTPGQGLQFLFEYFSETQRNKGNFPGRFSGRQFSNSRSEMNVSTLELGDSALYLCASGGDGGYNEQFFGPGTRLTVL.

The genes are TRBV21-1 and TRBJ1-1. TRBV21-1 is designated a pseudogene. CDR3 length: 16 amino acids. The CDR3 bases are TGTGCCAGCAGATTTGTTGTGAGACCCCCGGGAACTGAAGCTTTCTTT. It is translated as CASRFVVRPPGTEAFF.

V and J are TRBV4-1 and TRBJ1-3; possible D gene TRBD1, 6 bases. The CDR3 runs 14 residues. Germline values: CDR1 MGHRA, CDR2 YSYEKL. Between the trimmed V and J ends, which lost 8 bases and 5 bases, there was a span of 16 bases. The CDR3, as DNA: TGCGCCAGCGGGGAAACAGGGTCTAGAAACACCATATATTTT. It yields the protein CASGETGSRNTIYF.

The rearrangement links TRBV5-4 to TRBJ2-5; the match to TRBD2 covers 12 bases. J was trimmed by 3 bases and V by 4 bases; bases with no gene match: 4. The germline gives CDR1 SGHNT, CDR2 YYREEE (reference sequence). There are 15 residues in the CDR3. CDR3 nucleotides: TGTGCCAGCAGCCCACGGACTAGCGGGGAAGAGACCCAGTACTTC. Amino acid sequence: CASSPRTSGEETQYF.